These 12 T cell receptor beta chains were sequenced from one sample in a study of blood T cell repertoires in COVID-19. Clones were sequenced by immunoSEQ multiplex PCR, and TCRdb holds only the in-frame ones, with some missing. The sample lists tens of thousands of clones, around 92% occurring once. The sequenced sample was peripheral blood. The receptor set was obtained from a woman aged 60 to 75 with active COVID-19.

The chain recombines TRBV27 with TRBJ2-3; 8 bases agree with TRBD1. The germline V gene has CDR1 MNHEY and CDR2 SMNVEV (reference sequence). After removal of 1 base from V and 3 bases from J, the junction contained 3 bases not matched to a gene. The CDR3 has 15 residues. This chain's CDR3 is CASSLWDRFTDTQYF. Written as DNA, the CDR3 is TGTGCCAGCAGTTTATGGGACAGGTTTACAGATACGCAGTATTTT.

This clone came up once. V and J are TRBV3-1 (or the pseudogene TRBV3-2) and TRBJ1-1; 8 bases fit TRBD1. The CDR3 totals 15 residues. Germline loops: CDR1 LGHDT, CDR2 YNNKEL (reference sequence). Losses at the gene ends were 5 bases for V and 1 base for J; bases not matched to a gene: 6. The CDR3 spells CASSSTGGANTEAFF. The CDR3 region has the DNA TGTGCCAGCAGCTCAACAGGGGGTGCGAACACTGAAGCTTTCTTT.

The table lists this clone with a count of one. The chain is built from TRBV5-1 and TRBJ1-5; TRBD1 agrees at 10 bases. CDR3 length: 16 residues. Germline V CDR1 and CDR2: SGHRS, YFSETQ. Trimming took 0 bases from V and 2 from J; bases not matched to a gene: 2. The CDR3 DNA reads TGCGCCAGCAGCTTGGAGGGGACAGGGGGCAATCAGCCCCAGCATTTT. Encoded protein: CASSLEGTGGNQPQHF. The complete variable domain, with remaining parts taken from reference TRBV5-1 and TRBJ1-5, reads KAGVTQTPRYLIKTRGQQVTLSCSPISGHRSVSWYQQTPGQGLQFLFEYFSETQRNKGNFPGRFSGRQFSNSRSEMNVSTLELGDSALYLCASSLEGTGGNQPQHFGDGTRLSIL.

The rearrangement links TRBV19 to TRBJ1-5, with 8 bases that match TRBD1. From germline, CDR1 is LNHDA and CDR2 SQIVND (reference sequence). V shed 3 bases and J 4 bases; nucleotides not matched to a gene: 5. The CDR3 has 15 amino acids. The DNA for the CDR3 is TGTGCCAGTAGTATCAGACAGGGGTATAATCAGCCCCAGCATTTT. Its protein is CASSIRQGYNQPQHF.

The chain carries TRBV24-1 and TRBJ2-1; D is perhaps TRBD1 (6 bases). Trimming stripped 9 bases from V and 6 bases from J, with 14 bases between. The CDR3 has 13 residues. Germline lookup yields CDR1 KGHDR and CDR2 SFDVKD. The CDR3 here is CATDSGTSNEQFF. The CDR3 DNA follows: TGTGCCACCGACTCCGGGACAAGCAATGAGCAGTTCTTC.

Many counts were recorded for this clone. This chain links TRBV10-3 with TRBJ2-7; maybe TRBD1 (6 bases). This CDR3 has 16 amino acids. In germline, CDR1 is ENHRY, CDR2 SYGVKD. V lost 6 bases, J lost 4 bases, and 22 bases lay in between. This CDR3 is CAISLISTGGRYEQYF. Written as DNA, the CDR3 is TGTGCCATCAGCCTGATCTCGACAGGAGGACGTTACGAGCAGTACTTC.

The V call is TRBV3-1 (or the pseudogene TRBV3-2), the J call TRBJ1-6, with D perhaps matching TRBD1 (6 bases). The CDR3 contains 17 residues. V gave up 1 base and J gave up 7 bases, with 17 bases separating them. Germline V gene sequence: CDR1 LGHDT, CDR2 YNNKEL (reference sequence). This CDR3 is CASSQGGQAILNSPLHF. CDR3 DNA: TGTGCCAGCAGCCAAGGGGGGCAGGCGATCCTAAATTCACCCCTCCACTTT.

CDR3 in amino acids: CASSYIFSAAGGGHEQYF. CDR3 DNA: TGTGCCAGCAGTTATATTTTCTCAGCGGCGGGAGGAGGGCACGAGCAGTACTTC. This chain links TRBV27 with TRBJ2-7; 8 positions agree with TRBD2. Per germline, CDR1 MNHEY and CDR2 SMNVEV (reference sequence). The CDR3 sequence is 18 residues long. Trimming at V came to 4 bases and at J to 5 bases, leaving 19 bases not matched to a gene.

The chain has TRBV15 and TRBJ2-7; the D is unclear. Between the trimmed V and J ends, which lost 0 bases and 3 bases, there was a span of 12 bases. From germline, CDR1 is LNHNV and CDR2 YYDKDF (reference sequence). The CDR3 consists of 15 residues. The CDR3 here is CATSRDQVTYYEQYF. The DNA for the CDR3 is TGTGCCACCAGCAGAGATCAAGTGACTTACTACGAGCAGTACTTC.

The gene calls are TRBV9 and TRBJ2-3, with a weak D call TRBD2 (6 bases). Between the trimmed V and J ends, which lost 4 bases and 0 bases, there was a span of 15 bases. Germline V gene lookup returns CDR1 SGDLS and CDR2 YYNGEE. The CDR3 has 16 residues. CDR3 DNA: TGTGCCAGCAGCCCCCTGGGAGGAGCTAGCACAGATACGCAGTATTTT. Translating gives CASSPLGGASTDTQYF.

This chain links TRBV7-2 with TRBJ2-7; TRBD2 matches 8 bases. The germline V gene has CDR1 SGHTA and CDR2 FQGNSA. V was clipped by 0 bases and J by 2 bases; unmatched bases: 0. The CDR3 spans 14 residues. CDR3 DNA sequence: TGTGCCAGCAGCTTAGCTAGCGGGGCCTACGAGCAGTACTTC. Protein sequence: CASSLASGAYEQYF. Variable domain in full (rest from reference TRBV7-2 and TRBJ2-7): GAGVSQSPSNKVTEKGKDVELRCDPISGHTALYWYRQSLGQGLEFLIYFQGNSAPDKSGLPSDRFSAERTGGSVSTLTIQRTQQEDSAVYLCASSLASGAYEQYFGPGTRLTVT.

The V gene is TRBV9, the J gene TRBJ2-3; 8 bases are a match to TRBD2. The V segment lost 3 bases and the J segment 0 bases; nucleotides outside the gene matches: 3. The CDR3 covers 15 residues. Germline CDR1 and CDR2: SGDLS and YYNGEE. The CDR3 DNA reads TGTGCCAGCAGCGCTGTAGCGGGGAGCACAGATACGCAGTATTTT. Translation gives CASSAVAGSTDTQYF.